This TCR beta chain comes out of a study of blood T cell repertoires in COVID-19. Study as a whole: The United States, Italy and Spain were the sources of the acute and convalescent COVID-19 samples. Sample material is recorded as cDNA or gDNA derived from T cells, B-cell-depleted T cells, or PBMCs.

Trimming stripped 4 bases from V and 10 bases from J, with 13 bases between. CDR1 is SQVTM, CDR2 ANQGSEA, per germline. This CDR3 comprises 11 residues. Authors' methods: Estimated nucleated cell counts came from reference gene primer amplification. Sequencing was performed with immunoSEQ multiplex PCR; in TCRdb, only in-frame clones are kept and a portion is missing. The V and J calls and clone size were taken over from that table, and D and trimming were inferred from the DNA. The sample contains 90,000 or so clones, around 86% of which appear only once. The sequenced sample was peripheral blood. This clonotype was obtained from a woman in her 70s with acute or convalescent COVID-19. V and J are TRBV29-1 and TRBJ1-1, with D possibly being TRBD1 (5 bases). CDR3 sequence: CSVAQQGRAFF. CDR3 DNA: TGCAGCGTTGCTCAGCAGGGTCGAGCTTTCTTT.